The rows below give T cell receptor beta chains drawn from one sample of a study of T cell responses to AZD1222 COVID-19 vaccine. TCRdb keeps only in-frame clones here, not all; method: immunoSEQ multiplex PCR. The table records about 80,000 clones, 80% to 90% of them present only once. Material: peripheral blood, obtained 28 days after the second AZD1222 dose. These receptors all stem from an adult who received the AZD1222 COVID-19 vaccine. The CDR3 runs from the conserved cysteine through the conserved F or W. The D gene is left open where the match is weak. Size is omitted from some rows. Given values are once, few, many or a class for expanded clones.

d_call	v_call	clone_size	j_call	cdr3_aa	cdr3_nt
.	TRBV27	few	TRBJ1-1	CASSSDRTAATYEAFF	TGTGCCAGCAGTTCCGACCGGACAGCGGCAACCTATGAAGCTTTCTTT
.	TRBV7-3	.	TRBJ1-4	CASSLKGGEKLFF	TGTGCCAGCAGCTTAAAGGGAGGCGAAAAACTGTTTTTT
.	TRBV6-5	.	TRBJ1-1	CASSYSPETNTEAFF	TGTGCCAGCAGTTACTCGCCGGAAACAAACACTGAAGCTTTCTTT
TRBD1	TRBV29-1	.	TRBJ1-1	CSGDSNTEAFF	TGCAGCGGGGACAGTAACACTGAAGCTTTCTTT
.	TRBV7-3	.	TRBJ1-1	CASSPGVSRVGAFF	TGTGCCAGCAGCCCCGGAGTTTCCCGAGTAGGGGCTTTCTTT
TRBD2	TRBV10-3	.	TRBJ2-1	CAISESPGLAVSEQFF	TGTGCCATCAGTGAGTCGCCGGGACTAGCGGTTTCTGAGCAGTTCTTC
.	TRBV28	.	TRBJ2-7	CASSYITGTVPYEQYF	TGTGCCAGCAGTTATATTACCGGGACGGTCCCCTACGAGCAGTACTTC
TRBD1	TRBV28	.	TRBJ2-7	CASSLWDRGYEQYF	TGTGCCAGCAGTTTATGGGACAGGGGCTACGAGCAGTACTTC
.	TRBV3-1/TRBV3-2	once	TRBJ2-7	CASSQAGSYEQYF	TGTGCCAGCAGCCAAGCGGGTTCCTACGAGCAGTACTTC
.	TRBV14	.	TRBJ2-5	CASSQEETQYF	TGTGCCAGCAGCCAAGAAGAGACCCAGTACTTC
TRBD1	TRBV7-9	.	TRBJ1-6	CASSLAPGQGYNSPLHF	TGTGCCAGCAGCTTAGCTCCGGGACAGGGCTATAATTCACCCCTCCACTTT
.	TRBV28	.	TRBJ1-5	CASSSSGSGGNQPQHF	TGTGCCAGCAGTTCCAGCGGTTCGGGCGGCAATCAGCCCCAGCATTTT
TRBD1	TRBV15	.	TRBJ1-1	CATSRYRTGPEAFF	TGTGCCACCAGCAGGTACCGGACAGGCCCTGAAGCTTTCTTT
.	TRBV9	.	TRBJ2-7	CASSVGRSLTEQYF	TGTGCCAGCAGCGTAGGAAGGAGTCTAACCGAGCAGTACTTC
.	TRBV7-3	.	TRBJ2-1	CASSRSSYNEQFF	TGTGCCAGCAGCCGCAGCTCCTACAATGAGCAGTTCTTC
.	TRBV5-4	.	TRBJ2-3	CASSLEGGSTDTQYF	TGTGCCAGCAGCTTGGAAGGGGGAAGCACAGATACGCAGTATTTT
.	TRBV10-2	.	TRBJ1-5	CASRQGNQPQHF	TGCGCCAGCAGACAGGGCAATCAGCCCCAGCATTTT
.	TRBV6-5	once	TRBJ1-5	CASRDRGYSNQPQHF	TGTGCCAGCAGGGACCGGGGTTATAGCAATCAGCCCCAGCATTTT
.	TRBV11-3	.	TRBJ2-2	CASSPNTGELFF	TGTGCCAGCAGCCCGAACACCGGGGAGCTGTTTTTT
.	TRBV6-1	few	TRBJ1-5	CASSEFQPQHF	TGTGCCAGCAGTGAATTTCAGCCCCAGCATTTT
.	TRBV11-2	once	TRBJ2-7	CASSLAGENYEQYF	TGTGCCAGCAGCTTAGCAGGGGAGAACTACGAGCAGTACTTC
.	TRBV9	.	TRBJ1-3	CASSVEYRAWDTIYF	TGTGCCAGCAGCGTGGAATACAGGGCTTGGGACACCATATATTTT
.	TRBV12-3/TRBV12-4	once	TRBJ2-3	CASRGGGEPQYF	TGTGCCAGCAGGGGAGGTGGAGAACCGCAGTATTTT
TRBD1	TRBV3-1/TRBV3-2	.	TRBJ2-3	CASSRDRVGDTQYF	TGTGCCAGCAGCCGGGACAGGGTTGGAGATACGCAGTATTTT
TRBD1	TRBV7-8	.	TRBJ1-6	CASSQGVLDSPLHF	TGTGCCAGCAGCCAGGGGGTCCTAGATTCACCCCTCCACTTT
TRBD1	TRBV7-2	.	TRBJ2-3	CASSSQGARTDTQYF	TGTGCCAGCAGCTCGCAGGGGGCGCGCACAGATACGCAGTATTTT
.	TRBV28	.	TRBJ1-4	CASSSHKAEKLFF	TGTGCCAGCAGTTCCCACAAGGCTGAAAAACTGTTTTTT
.	TRBV7-2	few	TRBJ2-1	CASSPRGSGVNEQFF	TGTGCCAGCAGCCCAAGGGGGTCAGGGGTCAATGAGCAGTTCTTC
.	TRBV7-8	.	TRBJ1-5	CASSNWGRRINQPQHF	TGTGCCAGCAGCAACTGGGGACGGAGGATCAACCAGCCCCAGCATTTT
.	TRBV10-3	.	TRBJ1-5	CAISESAGLQPQHF	TGTGCCATCAGTGAGTCGGCGGGTCTTCAGCCCCAGCATTTT
.	TRBV3-1/TRBV3-2	.	TRBJ1-1	CASSQVGGSNTEAFF	TGTGCCAGCAGCCAAGTCGGCGGCAGTAACACTGAAGCTTTCTTT
.	TRBV5-1	.	TRBJ1-5	CASSLEGRGNQPQHF	TGCGCCAGCAGCTTGGAGGGACGGGGCAATCAGCCCCAGCATTTT
.	TRBV27	.	TRBJ2-7	CASSLKPPGVNSYEQYF	TGTGCCAGCAGCCTTAAGCCTCCAGGGGTAAACTCCTACGAGCAGTACTTC
TRBD1	TRBV4-1	few	TRBJ2-3	CASSQEEQGVRADTQYF	TGCGCCAGCAGCCAAGAGGAACAGGGGGTCCGCGCAGATACGCAGTATTTT
.	TRBV19	.	TRBJ2-1	CASGGLSNEQFF	TGTGCCAGCGGGGGCCTCAGTAATGAGCAGTTCTTC
TRBD2	TRBV5-1	.	TRBJ2-1	CASSPQGSGGAGAYNEQFF	TGCGCCAGCAGCCCCCAAGGTAGCGGGGGGGCGGGAGCCTACAATGAGCAGTTCTTC
.	TRBV28	.	TRBJ1-2	CASSPPNYGYTF	TGTGCCAGCAGTCCTCCTAACTATGGCTACACCTTC
TRBD2	TRBV28	few	TRBJ2-1	CASSLSGGPNEQFF	TGTGCCAGCAGTTTAAGCGGGGGTCCGAATGAGCAGTTCTTC
TRBD2	TRBV18	.	TRBJ2-7	CASSPSGGAYEQYF	TGTGCCAGCTCACCTAGCGGGGGGGCCTACGAGCAGTACTTC
TRBD2	TRBV7-2	.	TRBJ2-1	CASSPGTSGRGRDNEQFF	TGTGCCAGCAGCCCCGGGACTAGCGGGAGGGGTAGGGACAATGAGCAGTTCTTC
.	TRBV10-3	.	TRBJ1-5	CAISEEGTSYQPQHF	TGTGCCATCAGTGAGGAGGGGACCTCCTATCAGCCCCAGCATTTT
.	TRBV19	.	TRBJ1-6	CASSISDGGDSPLHF	TGTGCCAGTAGTATCTCGGACGGAGGGGATTCACCCCTCCACTTT
.	TRBV29-1	.	TRBJ1-1	CSVVPVQNTEAFF	TGCAGCGTTGTACCGGTCCAGAACACTGAAGCTTTCTTT
.	TRBV11-2	.	TRBJ1-6	CASSGGANNSPLHF	TGTGCCAGCAGTGGGGGCGCAAATAATTCACCCCTCCACTTT
TRBD2	TRBV10-3	once	TRBJ2-1	CAISERVGAGEDEQFF	TGTGCCATCAGTGAGAGGGTCGGGGCGGGAGAAGATGAGCAGTTCTTC
.	TRBV24-1	.	TRBJ1-5	CATSDPTSPYQPQHF	TGTGCCACCAGTGATCCGACTAGCCCATATCAGCCCCAGCATTTT
.	TRBV7-9	.	TRBJ1-5	CASSYNSNQPQHF	TGTGCCAGCAGCTACAATAGCAATCAGCCCCAGCATTTT
TRBD1	TRBV7-6	.	TRBJ1-5	CASSSRTGGFRLNFSNQPQHF	TGTGCCAGCAGCAGCAGGACAGGGGGATTCCGGCTAAACTTTAGCAATCAGCCCCAGCATTTT
.	TRBV6-1	.	TRBJ1-1	CASSEGPFQGGSTEAFF	TGTGCCAGCAGTGAAGGCCCGTTTCAAGGGGGTTCCACTGAAGCTTTCTTT
.	TRBV7-9	.	TRBJ1-1	CASRPQLGTEAFF	TGTGCCAGCAGGCCCCAGCTGGGAACTGAAGCTTTCTTT
TRBD2	TRBV2	.	TRBJ2-3	CASSEASLAVTDTQYF	TGTGCCAGCAGTGAAGCGTCACTAGCGGTAACAGATACGCAGTATTTT
.	TRBV19	.	TRBJ2-2	CASSMAQNTGELFF	TGTGCCAGTAGTATGGCGCAGAACACCGGGGAGCTGTTTTTT
.	TRBV27	.	TRBJ2-3	CASSLSWRRSTDTQYF	TGTGCCAGCAGTTTAAGTTGGAGGCGAAGCACAGATACGCAGTATTTT